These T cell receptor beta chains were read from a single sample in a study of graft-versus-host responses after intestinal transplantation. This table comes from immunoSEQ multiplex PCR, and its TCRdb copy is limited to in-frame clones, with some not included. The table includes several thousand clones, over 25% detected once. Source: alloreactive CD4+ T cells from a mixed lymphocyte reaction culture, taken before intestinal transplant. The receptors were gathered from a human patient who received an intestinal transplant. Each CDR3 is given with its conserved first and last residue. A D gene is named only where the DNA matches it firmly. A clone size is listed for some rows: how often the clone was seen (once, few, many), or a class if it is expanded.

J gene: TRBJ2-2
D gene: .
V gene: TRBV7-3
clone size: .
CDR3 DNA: TGTGCCAGCAGCCAAAGGGGGGACACTGGGGAGCTGTTTTTT
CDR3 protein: CASSQRGDTGELFF

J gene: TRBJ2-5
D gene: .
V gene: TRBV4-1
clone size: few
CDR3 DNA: TGCGCCAGCAGCGCGTCGGTGGCGTCAGGGCAAGAGACCCAGTACTTC
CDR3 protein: CASSASVASGQETQYF

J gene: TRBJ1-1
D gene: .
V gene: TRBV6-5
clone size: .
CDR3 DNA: TGTGCCAGCAGTTACCAGGGGAGGGAGGAAGCTTTCTTT
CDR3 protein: CASSYQGREEAFF

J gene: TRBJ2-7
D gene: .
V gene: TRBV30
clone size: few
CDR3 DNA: TGTGCCTGTTCTCGGGGGCATACCTACGAGCAGTACTTC
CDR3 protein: CACSRGHTYEQYF

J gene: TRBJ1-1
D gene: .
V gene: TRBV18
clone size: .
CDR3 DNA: TGTGCCAGCTCACCAGACAGCCACACTGAAGCTTTCTTT
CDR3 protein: CASSPDSHTEAFF

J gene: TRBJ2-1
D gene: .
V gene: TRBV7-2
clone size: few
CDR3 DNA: TGTGCCAGCAGCCCGTACTTGGCGAACCCTGACTACAATGAGCAGTTCTTC
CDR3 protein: CASSPYLANPDYNEQFF

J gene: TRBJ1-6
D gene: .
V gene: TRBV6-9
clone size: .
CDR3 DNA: TGTGCCAGCAGTTGGAGACTTACTAATTCACCCCTCCACTTT
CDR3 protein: CASSWRLTNSPLHF

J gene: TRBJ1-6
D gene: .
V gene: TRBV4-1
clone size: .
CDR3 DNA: TGCGCCAGCAGCCAATCTCTGGCAGGGGTAGTATATTCACCCCTCCACTTT
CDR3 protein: CASSQSLAGVVYSPLHF

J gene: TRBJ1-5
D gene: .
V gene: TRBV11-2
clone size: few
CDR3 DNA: TGTGCCAGCAGCTCGCACTCTGTTGTGGAGCCCCAGCATTTT
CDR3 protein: CASSSHSVVEPQHF

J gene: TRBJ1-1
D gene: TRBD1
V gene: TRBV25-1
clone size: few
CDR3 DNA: TGTGCCAGCAGTGAACCCCCCCGACAGGGAGGGATGAACACTGAAGCTTTCTTT
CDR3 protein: CASSEPPRQGGMNTEAFF

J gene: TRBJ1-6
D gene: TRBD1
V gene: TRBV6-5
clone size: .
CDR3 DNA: TGTGCCAGCAGTTACTCAAGTGCAGGGGGCTATTCACCCCTCCACTTT
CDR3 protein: CASSYSSAGGYSPLHF

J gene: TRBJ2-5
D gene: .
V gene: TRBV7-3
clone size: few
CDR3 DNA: TGTGCCAGCAGCTTATCCCGGGCCTCGGAGACCCAGTACTTC
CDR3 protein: CASSLSRASETQYF

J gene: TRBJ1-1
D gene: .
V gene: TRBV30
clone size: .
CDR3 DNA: TGTGCCTGGAGGGATCAGGGAAGTAGTGAAGATTTCTTT
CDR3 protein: CAWRDQGSSEDFF

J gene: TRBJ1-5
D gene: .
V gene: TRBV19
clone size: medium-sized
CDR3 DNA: TGCTCCTCCCGGGACCGAGGCAATCAGCCCCAGCATTTT
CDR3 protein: CSSRDRGNQPQHF

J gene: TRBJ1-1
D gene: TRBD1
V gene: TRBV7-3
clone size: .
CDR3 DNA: TGTGCCAGCAGCTTATTCCCCGCCAGGGGGGACGCTGAAGCTTTCTTT
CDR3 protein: CASSLFPARGDAEAFF

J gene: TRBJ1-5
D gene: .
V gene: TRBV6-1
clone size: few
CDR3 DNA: TGTGCCAGCAGTGAGGGGGGGAGGGTCCATCAGCCCCAGCATTTT
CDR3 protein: CASSEGGRVHQPQHF

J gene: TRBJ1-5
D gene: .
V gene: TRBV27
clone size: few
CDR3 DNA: TGTGCCAGCAGTTTAACCTTTGATCAGCCCCAGCATTTT
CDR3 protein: CASSLTFDQPQHF